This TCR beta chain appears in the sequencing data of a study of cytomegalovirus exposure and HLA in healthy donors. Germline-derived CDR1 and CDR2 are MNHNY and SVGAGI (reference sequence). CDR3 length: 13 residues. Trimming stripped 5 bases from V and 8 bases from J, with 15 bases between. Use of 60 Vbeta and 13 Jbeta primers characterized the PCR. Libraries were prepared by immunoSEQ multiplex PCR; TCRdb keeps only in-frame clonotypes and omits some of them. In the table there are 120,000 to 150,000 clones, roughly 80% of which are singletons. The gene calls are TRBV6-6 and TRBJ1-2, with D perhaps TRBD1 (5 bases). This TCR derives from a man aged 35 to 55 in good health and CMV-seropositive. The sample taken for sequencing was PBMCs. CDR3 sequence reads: CASSPGGYEGYTF. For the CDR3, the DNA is TGTGCCAGCAGTCCCGGGGGTTATGAGGGCTACACCTTC.